The 4 T cell receptor beta chains presented below share a single source sample, sequenced in a study of blood T cell repertoires in COVID-19 (dated by TCRdb to the early 2020s). The library was produced with the immunoSEQ multiplex PCR assay. Held by TCRdb, this immuneACCESS table contains in-frame sequences only and omits some clones. Under half of the omission traces to an unresolved V gene where checked; the cause of the rest is unknown. Here the sample has around 260,000 clones; more than 75% occur a single time. Jointly, the top ten make up around 5% of the sample. Sequenced sample: peripheral blood. The receptors here all came from an older woman with COVID-19, enrolled during active disease.

This chain joins TRBV19 and TRBJ1-1, with 11 positions matching TRBD1. This CDR3 is built from 16 residues. V lost 0 bases to trimming and J lost 4 bases; unmatched junction nucleotides: 4. The V gene's germline CDR1 is LNHDA and CDR2 SQIVND (reference sequence). CDR3 coding DNA: TGTGCCAGTAGTATAGATCTAGGGACAGGGGGCACTGAAGCTTTCTTT. Residues: CASSIDLGTGGTEAFF. Using reference TRBV19 and TRBJ1-1 for the parts outside the CDR3, the full variable domain is DGGITQSPKYLFRKEGQNVTLSCEQNLNHDAMYWYRQDPGQGLRLIYYSQIVNDFQKGDIAEGYSVSREKKESFPLTVTSAQKNPTAFYLCASSIDLGTGGTEAFFGQGTRLTVV.

This clone was recorded a few times. The V gene is TRBV2, the J gene TRBJ1-2; D not resolved. The ends were cut back, 7 bases at V and 0 bases at J, with 6 bases in the middle. CDR1 and CDR2 from the germline V gene are SNHLY and FYNNEI. The CDR3 has 12 amino acids. Here the CDR3 reads CASTPANYGYTF. The CDR3 nucleotides are TGTGCCAGCACGCCGGCTAACTATGGCTACACCTTC.

This chain joins TRBV19 and TRBJ2-1, with 11 bases lining up with TRBD2. The CDR3 totals 13 residues. Trimming at V came to 10 bases and at J to 3 bases, leaving 2 bases not matched to a gene. CDR1 LNHDA and CDR2 SQIVND come from the germline V gene (reference sequence). The CDR3 sequence is CAIGTSGYNEQFF. As DNA, the CDR3 is TGTGCCATCGGGACTAGCGGCTACAATGAGCAGTTCTTC.

This chain connects TRBV21-1 to TRBJ1-2. TRBV21-1 is a documented pseudogene. The CDR3 loop spans 13 amino acids. This chain's CDR3 is CASSIGGDYGYTF. The DNA of the CDR3 is TGTGCCAGCAGCATTGGGGGGGACTATGGCTACACCTTC.